This T cell receptor (beta chain) originates from a study of cytomegalovirus exposure and HLA in healthy donors. Overall study results and limits: In a later analysis, common viral pathogens appeared linked to several of the most significant clusters. The study designated roughly 160 TCR beta chains cytomegalovirus-associated.

The V gene's germline CDR1 is SNHLY and CDR2 FYNNEI. This CDR3 spans 13 amino acids. V shed 3 bases and J shed 9 bases, with 12 bases lying between them. As for this clone: Its antigen remains unidentified.

Primers included in the PCR were 60 Vbeta and 13 Jbeta primers. The method was immunoSEQ multiplex PCR; TCRdb's version includes in-frame clones alone and lacks a portion of them. The sample lists under 200,000 clones, 84% occurring once. The clonotype was recovered from a boy between 2 and 10 years old in good health and CMV-seronegative. The sequenced material came from PBMCs. The chain uses TRBV2 and TRBJ2-1; D is perhaps TRBD2 (5 bases). The CDR3 DNA follows: TGTGCCAGCAGTGATCGAGGACTCATTGAGCAGTTCTTC. The encoded protein is CASSDRGLIEQFF.